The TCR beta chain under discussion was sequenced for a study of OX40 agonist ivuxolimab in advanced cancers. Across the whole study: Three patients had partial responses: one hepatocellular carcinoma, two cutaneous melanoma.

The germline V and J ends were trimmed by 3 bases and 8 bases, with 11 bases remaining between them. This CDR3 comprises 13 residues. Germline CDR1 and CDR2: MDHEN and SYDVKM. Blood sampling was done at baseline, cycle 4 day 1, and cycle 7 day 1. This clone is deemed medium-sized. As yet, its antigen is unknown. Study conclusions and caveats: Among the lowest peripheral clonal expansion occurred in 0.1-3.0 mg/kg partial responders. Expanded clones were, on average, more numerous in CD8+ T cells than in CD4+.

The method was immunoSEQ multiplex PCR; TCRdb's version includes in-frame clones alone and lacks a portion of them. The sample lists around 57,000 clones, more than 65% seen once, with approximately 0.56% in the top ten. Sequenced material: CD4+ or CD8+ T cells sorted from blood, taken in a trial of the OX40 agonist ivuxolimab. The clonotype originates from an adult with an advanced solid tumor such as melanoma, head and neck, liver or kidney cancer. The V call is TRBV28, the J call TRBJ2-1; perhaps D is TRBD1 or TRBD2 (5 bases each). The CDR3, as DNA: TGTGCCAGCAGTTTGGCCGGGGCCTATGAGCAGTTCTTC. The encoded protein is CASSLAGAYEQFF.